This entry features one T cell receptor (beta chain) sequence. The antigen it binds to is not known. It has no much larger one-base neighbor in the sample; base qualities were not kept. The data belong to a study of blood T cell repertoires in COVID-19 (dated by TCRdb to between 2020 and 2021). Background on the whole study: Samples covering the acute and convalescent phases of COVID-19 were provided by collaborators in the United States, Italy and Spain. The material from the prospective study consisted of cDNA or gDNA derived from T cells, B-cell-depleted T cells, or PBMCs. Deeply sampled blood TCRbeta repertoires from subjects exposed to, actively infected with, or recovered from COVID-19 were included in the dataset. The repertoires were released in a freely available public database meant as a resource for research on the immune response to SARS-CoV-2. The samples were drawn from two sources: the first 160 participants of the ongoing ImmuneRACE study, and fewer than 1,500 subjects contributed by 6 global collaborators. Nearly every sample came with metadata listing a de-identified subject ID, COVID-19 status, age in years and sex. Where HLA class I and class II types were available, the types were taken from metadata supplied by the sample provider, not from assay-based typing.

V lost 7 bases and J lost 1 base; the stretch between them is 6 bases long. Reading from cysteine to phenylalanine, the CDR3 counts 11 amino acids. Only CDR3 DNA remains: 33 bases, in frame from the first base. From a lookup of the germline V gene (reference sequence), CDR1 and CDR2 are DFQATT and SNEGSKA. In Seattle, one collaborating source enrolled patients while the infection was active and tracked those patients longitudinally over the course of disease. Collaborating institutions collected whole blood in K2EDTA tubes following their own protocols. For TCRbeta analysis, collaborator samples were shipped as frozen whole blood, as isolated PBMCs, or as DNA extracted from either sample type. The immunoSEQ Assay, a bias-controlled multiplex PCR, was used to amplify TCRbeta CDR3 regions from genomic DNA. The authors processed their data as follows. The number of nucleated cells in each sample was estimated from the amplification of reference gene primers within the assay. Sequence reads were collapsed and filtered to measure the absolute abundance of every unique TCRbeta CDR3 rearrangement. For each sample, productive Simpson clonality was calculated as the square root of Simpson's diversity index across productive rearrangements. TCRdb obtained this table from immuneACCESS and retained in-frame rearrangements with V and J assigned. These tables miss some clones; where compared with another copy, unresolved V genes account for less than half of the shortfall, and the remainder is unexplained. For V, J and clone size, that table is used; D and trimming come from the DNA. The sample yields roughly 57,000 clones; around four fifths were counted once. The top ten hold approximately 20% of the sample.

The paper's findings and limits, for the study overall: Clinical and demographic metadata were provided uncurated, with the amount varying by source and participant.

The origin of this receptor is a man in his thirties or forties with COVID-19, enrolled during active disease. The V gene is TRBV20-1 and the J gene is TRBJ2-3, with a weak D call of TRBD2 (6 bases match). The sample consisted of peripheral blood. The CDR3 in this case is CSGEGTDTQYF. DNA sequence: TGCAGTGGGGAGGGCACAGATACGCAGTATTTT.